These T cell receptor beta chains were read from a single sample in a study of tumor-infiltrating lymphocytes in primary liver carcinoma. TCRdb re-derived calls from the multiplex PCR reads in MiXCR, one entry per CDR3 protein. This table holds about 320,000 distinct CDR3 sequences, around three fifths found once. Sequenced input: peripheral blood. These receptors originate from a man aged 35 to 55 with primary liver carcinoma and hepatitis B virus infection. The CDR3 runs from the conserved cysteine through the conserved F or W. The order of the fields is J gene, clone size, V gene, CDR3 length, D gene, CDR3 DNA, CDR3 protein. The D gene is left open where the match is weak. Rows give clone size only sometimes, using once, few, many, or a class for an expanded clone.

TRBJ1-2 | . | TRBV11-2 | 15 | . | TGTGCCAGCAGCCAAGAGAGAGTGGCTGGGTATGGCTACACCTTC | CASSQERVAGYGYTF
TRBJ2-5 | . | TRBV6-2/TRBV6-3 | 18 | TRBD2 | TGTGCCAGCAGTTACCCTGGTCTAGCGGGAGCCTCCGGGGAAATCCAGTACTTC | CASSYPGLAGASGEIQYF
TRBJ1-2 | . | TRBV5-1 | 14 | TRBD1 | TGCGCCAGCAGGAGCCCGGGACAGAACTATGGCTACACCTTC | CASRSPGQNYGYTF
TRBJ1-5 | many | TRBV5-5 | 16 | TRBD1 | TGTGCCAGCAGCTTGTCCGCAGGGGGCGTCGGGCAGCCCCAGCATTTT | CASSLSAGGVGQPQHF
TRBJ2-7 | . | TRBV11-2 | 13 | . | TGTGCCTGCAGCCGGACTGAACGCTACGAGCAGTACTTC | CACSRTERYEQYF
TRBJ2-1 | few | TRBV18 | 11 | . | TGTGCCAGCTCACCGGACAGAGAGCAGTTCTTC | CASSPDREQFF
TRBJ2-7 | . | TRBV5-4 | 13 | TRBD1 | TGTGCCAGCAGCATTGGACAGGAATACGAGCAGTACTTC | CASSIGQEYEQYF
TRBJ1-5 | . | TRBV18 | 14 | . | TGTGCCAGCTCGAGGGGGAGAGACAATCAGCCCCAGCATTTT | CASSRGRDNQPQHF
TRBJ1-5 | . | TRBV24-1 | 15 | . | TGTGCCACCGCGGATACCGGGATCCTCACAGATACGCAGCATTTT | CATADTGILTDTQHF
TRBJ1-1 | once | TRBV7-9 | 15 | . | TGTGCCAGCAGTCCCGGAGCGGTAGGGGTTACTGAAGCTTTCTTT | CASSPGAVGVTEAFF
TRBJ1-5 | . | TRBV11-2 | 14 | . | TGTGCCAGCAGCTTATACGGGAACTGGCAGCCCCAGCATTTT | CASSLYGNWQPQHF
TRBJ1-6 | . | TRBV6-1 | 13 | TRBD1 | TGTGCCAACACAGGGGGGAATAATTCACCCCTCCACTTT | CANTGGNNSPLHF
TRBJ2-3 | . | TRBV5-6 | 16 | . | TGTGCCAGCAGCGAAGTGGAAGGGGCCAACACAGATACGCAGTATTTT | CASSEVEGANTDTQYF
TRBJ1-5 | . | TRBV4-1 | 18 | . | TGCGCCAGCAGCCAAGATCCGCGGGCAGGGCAGGGCAATCAGCCCCAGCATTTT | CASSQDPRAGQGNQPQHF
TRBJ2-3 | once | TRBV4-2 | 13 | . | TGTGCCACCCTTGGTTCTGGACCAGATATGCAGTATTTT | CATLGSGPDMQYF
TRBJ2-5 | . | TRBV12-3/TRBV12-4 | 15 | TRBD2 | TGTGTCAGCAGTCGAAGCGGGAGGGCCCGAGAGACCCAGTACTTC | CVSSRSGRARETQYF
TRBJ2-1 | few | TRBV7-8 | 14 | TRBD1 | TGTGCCAGCAGCATGGACAGGGTGGGCAATGAGCAGTTCTTC | CASSMDRVGNEQFF
TRBJ2-5 | . | TRBV28 | 13 | . | TGTGCCAGCAACAGAAGGGGTCATGAGACCCAGTACTTC | CASNRRGHETQYF
TRBJ1-2 | many | TRBV29-1 | 12 | TRBD1 | TGCAGCGTTACTACAGGGGGAAGAGGCTACACCTTC | CSVTTGGRGYTF
TRBJ2-7 | . | TRBV12-5 | 15 | TRBD2 | TGTGCTAGTGGTCTGAAAGCGGGAATAAGGTACGAGCAGTACTTC | CASGLKAGIRYEQYF
TRBJ2-2 | . | TRBV7-8 | 18 | TRBD2 | TGTGCCAGCAGCTCCTTAGGGCCCGGCGGGGGGACTACCGGGGAGCTGTTTTTT | CASSSLGPGGGTTGELFF
TRBJ1-3 | . | TRBV11-3 | 16 | TRBD1 | TGTGCCAGCAGCTCGACAACCGGGACAGGTGGAAACACCATATATTTT | CASSSTTGTGGNTIYF
TRBJ1-1 | few | TRBV5-6 | 12 | . | TGTGCCAGCAGCTTTTCAGGGAGTGAAGCTTTCTTT | CASSFSGSEAFF
TRBJ1-2 | many | TRBV6-6 | 14 | TRBD1 | TGTGCCAGCAGGAGCGGGACAGGTAGAGATGGCTACACCTTC | CASRSGTGRDGYTF